This T cell receptor (beta chain) is from a study of blood T cell repertoires in COVID-19. Across the whole study: Acute and convalescent COVID-19 samples came from the United States, Italy and Spain. Sources were T cells, B-cell-depleted T cells, or PBMCs; the material itself was cDNA or gDNA.

While infection was still active, Seattle patients were enrolled and then followed longitudinally. Notes on this clone: Different DNA sequences within this sample yield the same CDR3.

In the original processing: Estimated nucleated cell counts came from reference gene primer amplification. Assay: immunoSEQ multiplex PCR; the TCRdb copy retains only in-frame clones and omits some. D and trimming come from the DNA, and the V and J calls and clone size come from that table. The profile shows about 340,000 clones, over 80% of them singletons. This CDR3 region has 15 residues. Between the trimmed V and J ends, which lost 1 base and 0 bases, there was a span of 7 bases. Germline V gives CDR1 SGHTA, CDR2 FQGNSA. This chain connects TRBV7-2 to TRBJ2-1, with unresolved D. The sequence came from a woman aged 50 to 60 with COVID-19, enrolled during active disease. Sequencing was done on a sample of peripheral blood. The CDR3 reads CASSLDSSSYNEQFF. For the CDR3, the DNA is TGTGCCAGCAGCTTAGACTCTAGCTCCTACAATGAGCAGTTCTTC.